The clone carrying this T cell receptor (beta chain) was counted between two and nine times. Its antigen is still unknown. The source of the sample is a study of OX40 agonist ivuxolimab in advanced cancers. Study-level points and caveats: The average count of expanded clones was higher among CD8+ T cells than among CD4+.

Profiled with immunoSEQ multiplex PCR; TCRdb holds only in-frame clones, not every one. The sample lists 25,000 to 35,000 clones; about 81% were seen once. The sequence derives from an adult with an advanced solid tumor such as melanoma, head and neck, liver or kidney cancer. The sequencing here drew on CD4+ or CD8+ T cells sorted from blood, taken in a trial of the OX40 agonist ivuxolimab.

CDR3 sequence (DNA): TGTGCCAGCAGGCGGACTAGCGGGAGGCAATACGAGCAGTACTTC. It translates to CASRRTSGRQYEQYF. The chain combines TRBV27 with TRBJ2-7; TRBD2 aligns across 14 bases. J gave up 4 bases and V 6 bases, and 5 bases lay outside the gene matches. The CDR3 has 15 amino acids. Germline V gene data show CDR1 as MNHEY and CDR2 as SMNVEV (reference sequence).